The source of this T cell receptor (beta chain) is a study of radiotherapy plus CTLA-4 blockade in lung cancer. Across the whole study: With about a third of patients having disease control, objective responses were seen in roughly 18%.

Findings of the study overall: In blood, after radiotherapy plus ipilimumab, tumor-derived TCR clones expanded.

TCRdb's copy holds only in-frame clones and misses some; the assay was immunoSEQ multiplex PCR. The sample lists around 40,000 clones; roughly 75% were seen once. Trimming removed 0 bases at V and 4 bases at J, with 11 bases between. CDR1 is SGHRS and CDR2 is YFSETQ in the germline V gene. The CDR3 runs to 15 residues. This clone appeared a single time. The antigen remains undetermined. Sequenced material: peripheral blood, taken from a patient treated with radiotherapy plus ipilimumab. The TCR comes from a human donor with non-small cell lung cancer who had stable disease on radiotherapy plus ipilimumab. The chain employs TRBV5-1 and TRBJ1-3; no clear D gene. The CDR3 spells CASSLEGGYGNTIYF. The CDR3 region has the DNA TGCGCCAGCAGCTTGGAAGGAGGGTACGGAAACACCATATATTTT.